This entry concerns a single T cell receptor beta chain. Authors' methods: Using reference gene primer amplification, nucleated cell counts were estimated. Some clones are missing from TCRdb's copy, which holds only in-frame ones; the method was immunoSEQ multiplex PCR. V and J calls and clone size are given by that table; D and trimming were obtained from the DNA. The sample shows fewer than 200,000 clones, roughly 89% of them seen only once. These data belong to a study of blood T cell repertoires in COVID-19. Overall study: The cDNA or gDNA used as material had been derived from T cells, B-cell-depleted T cells, or PBMCs.

Ages ranged from 18 to 89 years, with residence in 24 US areas. Someone with COVID-19 had been met by exposed participants within 2 weeks before study entry. The CDR3 has 12 residues. The germline CDR1 and CDR2 sequences are SGHTA and FQGNSA. Trimming cost V 5 bases and J 1 base, with 5 bases left between them. V is TRBV7-2 and J is TRBJ1-2, with unresolved D. This clonotype was sampled from a young woman who had been exposed to COVID-19. Sequences were obtained from PBMCs or T cells enriched from blood (not recorded which). The chain's CDR3 is CASSPSNYGYTF. The CDR3 nucleotides read TGTGCCAGCAGCCCGAGTAACTATGGCTACACCTTC.